This T cell receptor (beta chain) derives from a study of regulatory T cells in long-lasting Graves disease. A few counts support this clonotype. Germline-derived CDR1 and CDR2 are LNHDA and SQIVND (reference sequence). This CDR3 region has 17 residues. V lost 2 bases and J lost 2; bases outside the gene matches: 9. Library construction for TCR beta used iRepertoire HTBI primers and Arm-PCR of CDR3 regions. TCRdb analysed the multiplex PCR reads with MiXCR anew, one entry per CDR3 protein. The sample carries some 220,000 distinct CDR3 sequences, less than 20% recorded once. Time point noted: newly diagnosed GD, antithyroid drugs for less than 3 months. Preparation of the TCR library used RNA extracted from PBMCs. These records were also assigned to another study, of T cells in Graves' hyperthyroidism and ophthalmopathy.

The source is a woman aged 25 to 39 with Graves disease. This chain links TRBV19 with TRBJ1-5; 7 positions match TRBD1. The sample here was peripheral blood mononuclear cells (PBMCs), taken at new diagnosis, from a patient treated with antithyroid drugs. CDR3 bases: TGTGCCAGTAGTATAACACATCGACAGGGCCGCAATCAGCCCCAGCATTTT. Its translation is CASSITHRQGRNQPQHF.